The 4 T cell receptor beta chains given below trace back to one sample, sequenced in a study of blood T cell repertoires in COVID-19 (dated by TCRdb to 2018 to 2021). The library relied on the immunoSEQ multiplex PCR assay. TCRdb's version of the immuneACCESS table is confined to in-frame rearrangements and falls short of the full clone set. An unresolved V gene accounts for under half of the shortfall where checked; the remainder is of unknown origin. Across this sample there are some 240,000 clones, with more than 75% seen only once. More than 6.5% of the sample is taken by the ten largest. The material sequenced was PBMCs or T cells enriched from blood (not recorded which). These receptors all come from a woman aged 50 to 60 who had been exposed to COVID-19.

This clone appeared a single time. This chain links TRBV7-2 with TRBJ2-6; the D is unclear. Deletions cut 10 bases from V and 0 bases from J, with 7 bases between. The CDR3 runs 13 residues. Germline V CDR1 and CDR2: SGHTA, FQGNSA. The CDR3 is CATRISGANVLTF. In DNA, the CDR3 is TGTGCCACTAGGATCTCTGGGGCCAACGTCCTGACTTTC.

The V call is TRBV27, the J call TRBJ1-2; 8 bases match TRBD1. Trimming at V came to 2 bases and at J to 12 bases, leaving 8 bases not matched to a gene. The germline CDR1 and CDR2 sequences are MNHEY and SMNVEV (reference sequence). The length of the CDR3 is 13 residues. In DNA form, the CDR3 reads TGTGCCAGCAGTTTAGCTGGGACAGGAGGGCACACCTTC. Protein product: CASSLAGTGGHTF.

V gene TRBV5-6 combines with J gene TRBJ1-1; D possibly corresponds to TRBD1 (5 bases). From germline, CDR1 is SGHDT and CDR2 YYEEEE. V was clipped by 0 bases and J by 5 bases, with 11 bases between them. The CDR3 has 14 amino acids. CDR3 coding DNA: TGTGCCAGCAGCTTGGCCTCGGGGGAAACTGAAGCTTTCTTT. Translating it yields CASSLASGETEAFF.

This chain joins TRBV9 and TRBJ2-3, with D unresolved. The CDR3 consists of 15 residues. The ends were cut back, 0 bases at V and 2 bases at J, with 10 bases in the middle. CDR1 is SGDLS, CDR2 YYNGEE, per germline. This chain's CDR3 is CASSVARQFTDTQYF. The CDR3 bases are TGTGCCAGCAGCGTAGCTAGGCAGTTCACAGATACGCAGTATTTT.